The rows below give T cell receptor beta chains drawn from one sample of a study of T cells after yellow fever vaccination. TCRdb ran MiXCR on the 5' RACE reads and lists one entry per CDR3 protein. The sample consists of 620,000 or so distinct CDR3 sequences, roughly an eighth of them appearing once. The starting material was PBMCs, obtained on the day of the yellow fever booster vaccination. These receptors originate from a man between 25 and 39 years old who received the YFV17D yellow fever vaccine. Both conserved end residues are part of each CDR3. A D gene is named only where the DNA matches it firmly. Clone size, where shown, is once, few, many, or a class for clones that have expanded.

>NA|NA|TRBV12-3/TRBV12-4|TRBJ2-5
TGTGCCAGCAATCTCGAAAGATTGGGGACCCAGTACTTC
CASNLERLGTQYF
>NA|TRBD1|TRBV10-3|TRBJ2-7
TGTGCCATCAGTGACTTGGACAGGGGGCGTAACGAGCAGTACTTC
CAISDLDRGRNEQYF
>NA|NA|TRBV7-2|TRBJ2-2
TGTGCCAGCAGCTTAGGGGGCTGGGAGCTGTTTTTT
CASSLGGWELFF
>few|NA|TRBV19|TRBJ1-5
TGTGCCAGTAGTATAATGGGTCAGGCTAGCAATCAGCCCCAGCATTTT
CASSIMGQASNQPQHF
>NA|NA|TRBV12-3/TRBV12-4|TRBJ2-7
TGTGCCAGCAGTTTAGGCAGGCCACCCTTCTACGAGCAGTACTTC
CASSLGRPPFYEQYF
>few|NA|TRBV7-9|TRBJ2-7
TGTGCCAGCAGCGCCGAACTCGGCGAGCAGTACTTC
CASSAELGEQYF
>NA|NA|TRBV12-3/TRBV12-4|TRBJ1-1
TGTGCCAGCAGTTTCGGCGGTGCGGCTTTCTTT
CASSFGGAAFF
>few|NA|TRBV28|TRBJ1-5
TGTGCCGAAACGGGGGGAGGCAATCAGCCCCAGCATTTT
CAETGGGNQPQHF
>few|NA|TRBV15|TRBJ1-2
TGTGCCACCAGCAGAGATTTGAACAGGGTTGGCTACACCTTC
CATSRDLNRVGYTF
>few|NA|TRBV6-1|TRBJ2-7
TGTGCCAGCACCTACGAGCAGGGGTCCTACGAGCAGTACTTC
CASTYEQGSYEQYF
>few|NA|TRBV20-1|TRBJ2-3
TGCAGTGCTAGAGATCGGAGCGGAAGCACAGATACGCAGTATTTT
CSARDRSGSTDTQYF
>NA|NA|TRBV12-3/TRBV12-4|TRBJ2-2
TGTGCCAGCAGTTACGGCTGGGGACCCGGGGAGCTGTTTTTT
CASSYGWGPGELFF
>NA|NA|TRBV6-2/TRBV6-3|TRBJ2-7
TGTGCCAGCAGTTACTCGAGGCTAGCCGGTGACGAGCAGTACTTC
CASSYSRLAGDEQYF
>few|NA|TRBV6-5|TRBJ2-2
TGTGCCAGCAGTTACTCGTTCCAGGGCACCGGGGAGCTGTTTTTT
CASSYSFQGTGELFF
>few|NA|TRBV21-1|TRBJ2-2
TGTGCCAGCAGCAAGACTTATCCCAACACCGGGGAGCTGTTTTTT
CASSKTYPNTGELFF
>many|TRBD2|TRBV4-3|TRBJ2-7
TGCGCCAGCAGCCAAGATCTCCCCAGCGGGAGAAGGTACGAGCAGTACTTC
CASSQDLPSGRRYEQYF
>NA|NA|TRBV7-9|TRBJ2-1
TGTGCCAGCACCCAGGGGGGGCACGGTGAGCAGTTCTTC
CASTQGGHGEQFF